What follows is one T cell receptor beta chain and its context. Its specificity is unknown. The data derive from a study of identical twins. Study-level results: Excess low generation probability was seen in twin-shared out-of-frame alpha sequences.

Between the trimmed V and J ends, which lost 5 bases and 4 bases, there was a span of 18 bases. The CDR3 loop spans 16 amino acids. Per the germline V gene, CDR1 is SEHNR and CDR2 is FQNEAQ (reference sequence). TCRdb called the 5' RACE reads again in MiXCR, with one record for every CDR3 protein. Counted here are fewer than 250,000 distinct CDR3 sequences, about 7% occurring once; the ten biggest clones make up roughly 3.9%. These data are also associated with another study on yellow fever vaccine responses in identical twins. That work adds: The T cell response to vaccination in identical twins was reportedly partly convergent and partly personalized.

The rearrangement uses TRBV7-9 and TRBJ1-3; D is undetermined. Sequenced: memory (CD45RO+) T cells sorted from blood. The TCR originated in a woman between 18 and 29 years old in good health. The CDR3 nucleotides read TGTGCCAGCAGCCCACGGTTGGCCGAAGGAGGAAACACCATATATTTT. It is translated as CASSPRLAEGGNTIYF.